The text below deals with one T cell receptor beta chain. The clone's antigen remains unknown. The input lacks base qualities; no much larger clone sits a single base away. The sample is drawn from a study of cytomegalovirus exposure and HLA in healthy donors (dated by TCRdb to about 2017). About the full investigation: In an earlier analysis of several hundred of the donors, 276 Gb of sequence data and about 110 million unique TCR beta sequences from about 190 million T cells were reported. Approximately 300 gigabases of sequencing data and 70 million to 95 million unique TCR sequences made up an early release that covered several hundred HLA-typed donors. Among the roughly 390 genotyped donors, more than 70% belonged to the genetic ancestry cluster associated with self-reported Caucasian donors. The aim of the study was to test whether cataloging public T cell receptors could identify signatures of past pathogen exposure. The study used immunosequencing to profile the T cell repertoires of approximately 690 subjects and linked those repertoires to cytomegalovirus serostatus. Along with the roughly 700-subject first cohort, a separate validation cohort of some 130 different subjects was used. High-throughput TCR immunosequencing, statistical association of individual TCRs with disease status, and machine learning were combined to predict cytomegalovirus infection status. A later analysis re-analyzed previously published TCR beta repertoires from roughly 600 donors and added high-resolution HLA genotyping to study TCR occurrence patterns. In the later analysis, no new phenotypic data were used to find candidate immune exposures; instead, reliance was placed on TCR beta sequences and their occurrence across donors. In an earlier analysis of 500 to 650 of the donors, high-throughput TCR beta sequencing was used to judge whether each TCR beta V gene segment behaved as functional or pseudogenic. Donor age, sex, ethnicity and CMV serostatus were compiled together with the repertoire data. A later genetic analysis took genome-wide SNP genotypes for 398 of the 666 donors and used that subset as a discovery cohort. All discovery cohort repertoires had been generated using a single sequencing platform. HLA typing covered class I and class II loci at four-digit resolution. Typing coverage varied by locus: roughly 629-630 donors for A, B, C, DRB1 and DQB1; 500 to 550 for DQA1; about 570 for DPA1; 450 to 480 for DPB1. Four to six DR-DQ haplotypes were handled as single units for association and clustering because linkage in the cohort was strong. Across 398 genotyped donors of the cohort, an average of about 240,000 unique TCR beta nucleotide sequences per donor were sequenced, and around 19% of those sequences were non-productive.

The cohort was made up of several hundred healthy bone marrow donors. Cohort members were all nominally healthy when sampled, although unrecorded immune exposures were likely present. The donor was CMV seropositive and belonged to the group of around 300 seropositive cohort members. Each donor provided a peripheral blood sample, and peripheral blood mononuclear cells were used for TCR beta sequencing. Genomic DNA was extracted from the blood cell samples with the Qiagen DNeasy Blood Extraction Kit. Study-wide conclusions, independent of this receptor: Cytomegalovirus status was reported to be diagnosed by the classifier with high specificity and sensitivity in both the original and validation cohorts. A cluster of highly shared sequence variants was judged likely to represent a technical artifact of the sequencing pipeline. According to a later analysis, TCR association rates differed among HLA loci, with DRB1 alleles showing the most associated TCRs and HLA-C alleles showing the fewest. A further reported finding was that TCR beta sequences accurately predicted the HLA-A and HLA-B alleles for most subjects in the first cohort. Over 15 rarely observed V segments, including chromosome 9 orphons, were excluded from the earlier analysis of several hundred of the donors because counts were too low. The cohort was sequenced for TCR beta chains only, and without alpha or paired-chain data the features that could be detected were limited. According to a later genetic analysis, donors in an Asian-associated ancestry cluster had fewer N-insertions in productive TCRs than the approximately 610-donor mean. HLA typing was unavailable for some donors at each locus, so association tests used only the typed subset. Some IMGT-functional V segments, including TRBV6-2 and TRBV6-3, could not be told apart with the 87-base-pair reads, so those segments were excluded. Across donors, most TCR sequences were observed very rarely, whereas some public TCRs were present in many individuals. The only immune exposure information available for the cohort was CMV serostatus. In an earlier analysis of 450 to 750 of the donors, most TCR beta V segments appeared in productive rearrangements about 90% or about 30% of the time, broadly matching IMGT annotations. A later genetic analysis associated a missense DCLRE1C variant with V-gene and J-gene trimming of TCR beta chains, and an independent cohort replicated the association. It was suggested by the authors that the approach could potentially be generalized to other disease states and immunological phenotypes. A later analysis found that HLA-associated TCR beta chains were more clonally expanded and had lower generation probabilities than equally common non-associated chains. The study gave a list of more than 150 TCR beta chains associated with cytomegalovirus. In vitro tests confirmed that a few of the cytomegalovirus-associated TCR beta chains recognize cytomegalovirus antigens. At a false discovery rate of 0.05, a later analysis linked about 16,000 TCR beta sequences to specific HLA alleles. In a later analysis, most CMV-associated TCR beta chains were found to appear HLA-restricted, with HLA associations seemingly driven largely by CMV exposure. Presence/absence analyses assumed roughly uniform sequencing depth across donors, an assumption that may not hold. Assigning TCR associations to individual alleles was difficult when HLA alleles, especially DR and DQ, strongly co-occurred. According to a later analysis, parvovirus B19, influenza, CMV and Epstein-Barr virus appeared linked to several top co-occurrence clusters. Correlated functional status among segregating V segments might reflect linkage disequilibrium, but an unknown experimental factor could not be ruled out.

The library was made by the immunoSEQ multiplex PCR assay. For the multiplex PCR, a mixture combining 60 forward primers for TCR Vbeta segments and 13 reverse primers for TCR Jbeta segments was used. Amplification of the CDR3 region of rearranged TCR beta genes was performed with a multiplex PCR assay on genomic DNA. Amplified TCR beta libraries were sequenced as 87-base-pair reads on the Illumina HiSeq System. As for the original processing: A later analysis counted about 82 million unique TCR beta chains across the 640 or so repertoires, and approximately 11 million of these chains were shared by at least two donors. A nearest-neighbor algorithm error-corrected the raw reads and collapsed the reads into unique sequences, merging closely related sequences to remove PCR and sequencing errors. V, D and J gene segments were assigned by aligning CDR3 sequences to IMGT reference sequences. For a sequence to be retained, at least a six-nucleotide match to both a V gene segment and a J gene segment was required. Rearrangements were called productive when the CDR3 lacked stop codons and stayed in frame with V and J; all others were non-productive. Following IMGT convention, CDR3 was defined as the stretch from the second conserved V-encoded cysteine to the conserved J-encoded phenylalanine. The earlier analysis of about 640 of the donors excluded any sequence lacking an unambiguous match to a single V gene segment. In an earlier analysis of some 590 of the donors, a V segment was called functional when productive rearrangements were above 56.7%, and segregating when the standard deviation between donors exceeded 5%. To diagnose cytomegalovirus status from the catalog of TCR beta chain sequences, a statistical classification framework was built. A later analysis assigned V and J genes by comparing TCR nucleotide sequences with IMGT/GENE-DB human TR gene sequences. The TCRdist pipeline was used in a later analysis to assign CDR3 sequences and most-parsimonious VDJ recombination scenarios. In a later analysis, each TCR beta chain was defined by its CDR3 amino acid sequence together with its V-gene family, and reads without a unique V-gene family were excluded. In a later analysis, 500 to 650 highly shared, low-generation-probability nucleotide sequences were removed to address suspected cross-contamination and a sequencing artifact. A later analysis calculated a clonal expansion index for each public chain from normalized within-repertoire ranks of inferred template counts. In a later analysis, generation probabilities were computed using a VDJ recombination model fitted to out-of-frame rearrangements, and the results were checked against IGoR. In a later analysis, hypergeometric tests were used to score TCR-TCR, TCR-HLA and TCR-CMV co-occurrence, with a repertoire-size bias correction applied to TCR pairs. To estimate false discovery rates, a later analysis permuted the HLA or CMV assignments 20 times. A later analysis grouped co-occurring TCRs with DBSCAN, adding TCRdist sequence similarity when clustering within HLA-allele-positive subsets. Repertoires with fewer than 30,000 or more than 120,000 public chains, plus five repertoires with anomalous nucleotide sharing, were excluded from co-occurrence clustering. TCRdb took this table from immuneACCESS and kept in-frame rearrangements with V and J called. Such tables lack part of the clones; where checked against another copy, unresolved V genes explain under half of the gap, and the rest is unexplained. V, J and clone size derive from that table, while D and trimming were established from the DNA sequence. This sample gives about 190,000 clones in total; 70% to 75% of them show up just once. The ten largest make up approximately 4.8% of the sample.

V drops 5 bases and J drops 6 bases, leaving 15 bases in between. Counted from cysteine to phenylalanine, this CDR3 has 14 amino acids. Only the CDR3 DNA stays, 42 bases, in frame from base 1. Reading the germline V gene gives CDR1 SGHNT and CDR2 YENEEA. The TCR originated in a man younger than 45 in good health and CMV-seropositive. Sequenced material: PBMCs. The sequence is built from TRBV11-3 and TRBJ2-3, with no reliable assignment of the D segment. Here the CDR3 is given as CASSPSTLRDTQYF. DNA sequence: TGTGCCAGCAGCCCTTCCACACTGAGGGATACGCAGTATTTT.